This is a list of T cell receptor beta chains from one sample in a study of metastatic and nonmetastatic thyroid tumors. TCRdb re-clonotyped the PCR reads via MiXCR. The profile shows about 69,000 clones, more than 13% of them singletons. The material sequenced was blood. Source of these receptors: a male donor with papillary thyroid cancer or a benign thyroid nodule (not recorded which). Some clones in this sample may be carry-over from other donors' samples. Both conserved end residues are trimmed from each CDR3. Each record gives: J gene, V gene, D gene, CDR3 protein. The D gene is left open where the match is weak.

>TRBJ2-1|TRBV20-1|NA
SAIDPGRRGSSYNEQF
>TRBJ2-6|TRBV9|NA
ASSEGMWISGANVLT
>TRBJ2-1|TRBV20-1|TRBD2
SARTSGGTNSYNEQF
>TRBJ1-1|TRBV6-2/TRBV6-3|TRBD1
ASSYEGAILGTEAF
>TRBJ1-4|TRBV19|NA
ASNTLGREKLF
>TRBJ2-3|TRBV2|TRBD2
ASIGTSGRSTDTQY
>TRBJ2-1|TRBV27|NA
ASSPFWGSYNEQF
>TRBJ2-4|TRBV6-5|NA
ASSYARDPLSGAKNIQY
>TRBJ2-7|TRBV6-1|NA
ASSPFPMGEQY
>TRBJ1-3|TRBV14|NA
ASSQDQGNTIY
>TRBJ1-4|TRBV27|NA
ASSFSPQGLNPNEKLF